These 10 T cell receptor beta chains were sequenced from one sample in a study of regulatory T cells in long-lasting Graves disease listed by TCRdb under 2021. The label giving this sample's time point can be read as: newly diagnosed GD, antithyroid drugs for less than 3 months. RNA was extracted from PBMCs in TRIzol for both TCR sequencing and RNA sequencing. Library preparation employed multiplex PCR. Sequencing was performed on an Illumina HiSeq 4000. CDR3 regions were amplified by Arm-PCR with iRepertoire HTBI primers to construct TCR beta libraries. The raw public reads went through TCRdb reprocessing: fastp at Q25, MiXCR clone calling, in-frame beta chains kept. Each CDR3 protein appears once, grouped with its most common genes and DNA. In all, the sample holds roughly 510,000 distinct CDR3 sequences, and about 16% of those were seen once. The ten largest clonotypes hold more than 10% of the sample.

These data also formed part of another study, on T cells in Graves' hyperthyroidism and ophthalmopathy.

The specimen comprised peripheral blood mononuclear cells (PBMCs), sampled at new diagnosis, from a patient treated with antithyroid drugs. The receptors come from a man aged 18 to 35 with Graves disease. Donor details come from another sample of the same person, matched by shared clones.

This clonotype was seen a handful of times. The rearrangement joins TRBV5-1 to TRBJ1-4, with D perhaps matching TRBD1 (5 bases). Trimming left V 5 bases short and J 6 bases short, with 11 bases between. The CDR3 runs to 13 residues. Germline values: CDR1 SGHRS, CDR2 YFSETQ. CDR3 sequence (DNA): TGCGCCAGCAGGACGGGGGTCGATGAAAAACTGTTTTTT. The encoded protein is CASRTGVDEKLFF.

The chain recombines TRBV27 with TRBJ1-5, with TRBD1 as a possible D gene (5 bases). The CDR3 loop spans 16 amino acids. Trimming removed 3 bases at V and 0 bases at J, with 12 bases between. Per the germline V gene, CDR1 is MNHEY and CDR2 is SMNVEV (reference sequence). CDR3 nucleotides: TGTGCCAGCAGTTTCGGTGCGGGGGATAGCAATCAGCCCCAGCATTTT. It translates to CASSFGAGDSNQPQHF.

V usage is TRBV3-1 and J usage is TRBJ1-2; weak D call: TRBD1 (5 bases). CDR3 length: 14 residues. CDR1 and CDR2 (germline): LGHDT, YNNKEL (reference sequence). V lost 1 base, J lost 8 bases, and 14 bases lay in between. CDR3 sequence reads: CASSQGRGLEGYTF. For the CDR3, the DNA is TGTGCCAGCAGCCAAGGAAGGGGCCTGGAGGGCTACACCTTC.

This clonotype was counted many times. The chain joins TRBV2 to TRBJ2-5; D ambiguous. Germline CDR1 is SNHLY and CDR2 is FYNNEI. V was shortened by 7 bases and J by 4 bases, with 10 bases between the two germline ends. The CDR3 is made up of 12 amino acids. CDR3 region: CASTFDGETQYF. The CDR3 coding sequence is TGTGCCAGCACTTTTGACGGAGAGACCCAGTACTTC.

Points on this clonotype: This may arise from a read error, as a much more abundant clone is one base away. This chain uses TRBV11-2 with TRBJ2-1, with unresolved D. This CDR3 has 12 residues. Germline CDR1 is SGHAT and CDR2 is FQNNGV. In DNA, the CDR3 is TGTGCCAGCAGCTTAGTTTTTGCTGAGCAGCTCTTC. Encoded protein: CASSLVFAEQLF.

This clonotype was counted ten times or more. The chain uses TRBV28 and TRBJ1-2; no clear D gene. The CDR3 contains 11 residues. Germline V gives CDR1 MDHEN, CDR2 SYDVKM. Trimming took 10 bases from V and 2 from J, leaving 8 bases between them. In DNA, the CDR3 is TGTGCCATCTACGCGAACTATGGCTACACCTTC. Translating gives CAIYANYGYTF.

The gene calls are TRBV3-1 and TRBJ1-1, with D perhaps TRBD1 (5 bases). The germline V gene encodes CDR1 LGHDT and CDR2 YNNKEL (reference sequence). Deletions cut 0 bases from V and 4 bases from J, with 12 bases between. The CDR3 spans 15 residues. CDR3 protein: CASSQDTGGSTEAFF. As DNA, the CDR3 is TGTGCCAGCAGCCAAGATACGGGGGGTTCCACTGAAGCTTTCTTT.

This clonotype appeared a few times. The V call is TRBV24-1, the J call TRBJ2-3; 12 bases agree with TRBD2. This CDR3 has 16 residues. The junction had 3 bases not matched to a gene; V was cut back by 3 bases and J by 3 bases. Germline assignment: CDR1 KGHDR and CDR2 SFDVKD. CDR3 residues: CATSDPGTSGTDTQYF. Here the CDR3 DNA reads TGTGCCACCAGTGATCCCGGGACTAGCGGGACAGATACGCAGTATTTT.

This clonotype was found many times. Relative to the germline gene, one junction end is altered; a read error may explain this. V and J are TRBV5-1 and TRBJ2-1; 7 bases line up with TRBD2. The CDR3 loop spans 14 amino acids. The germline V gene has CDR1 SGHRS and CDR2 YFSETQ. The CDR3 nucleotides are TGTGCCAGCGGAACTAGCGTCTCCTACAATGAGCAGTTCTTC. Translated: CASGTSVSYNEQFF.

This clonotype was observed a single time. V and J are TRBV2 and TRBJ2-2, with 11 bases fitting TRBD2. There are 16 residues in the CDR3. Trimming at V came to 5 bases and at J to 4 bases, leaving 6 bases not matched to a gene. CDR1 and CDR2 (germline): SNHLY, FYNNEI. DNA of the CDR3: TGTGCCAGCAGTCCACTAGCGGGAGTAGGCACCGGGGAGCTGTTTTTT. Amino acid sequence: CASSPLAGVGTGELFF.